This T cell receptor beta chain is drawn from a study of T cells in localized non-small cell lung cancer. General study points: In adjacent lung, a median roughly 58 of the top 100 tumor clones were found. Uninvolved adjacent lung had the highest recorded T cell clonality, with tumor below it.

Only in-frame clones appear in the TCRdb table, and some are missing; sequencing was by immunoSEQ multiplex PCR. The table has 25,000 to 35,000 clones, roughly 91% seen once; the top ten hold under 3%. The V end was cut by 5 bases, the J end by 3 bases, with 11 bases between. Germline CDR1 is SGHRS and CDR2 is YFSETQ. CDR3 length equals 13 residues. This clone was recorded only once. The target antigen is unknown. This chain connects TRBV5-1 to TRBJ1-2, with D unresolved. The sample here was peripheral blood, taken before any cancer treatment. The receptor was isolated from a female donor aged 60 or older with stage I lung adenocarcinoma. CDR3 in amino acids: CASRRELDYGYTF. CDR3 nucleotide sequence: TGCGCCAGCAGGCGGGAACTCGACTATGGCTACACCTTC.